These T cell receptor beta chains were read from a single sample in a study of T-cell reconstitution after alpha-beta-depleted transplantation in children. TCRdb called the PCR reads again in MiXCR, with one record for every CDR3 protein. This sample yields under 350,000 distinct CDR3 sequences, of which approximately 9.8% are seen a single time; about 9.4% belongs to the top ten. This material consisted of PBMCs from the stem cell graft donor, taken from the stem cell graft. The receptors shown here come from a human donor who donated a stem cell graft to a child with SCID. CDR3s include the opening cysteine and the closing phenylalanine or tryptophan. A D gene is named only where the DNA matches it firmly. Where a row states a size, it is once, few, many or the class of an expanded clone; other rows omit it.

few,-,TRBV6-5,14,TRBJ2-2,CASSYLVNTGELFF,TGTGCCAGCAGTTACTTGGTTAACACCGGGGAGCTGTTTTTT
few,TRBD1,TRBV5-1,15,TRBJ2-7,CASSLEGQGADEQYF,TGCGCCAGCAGCTTGGAGGGACAGGGGGCTGACGAGCAGTACTTC
many,-,TRBV20-1,14,TRBJ1-2,CSARDTGMNYGYTF,TGCAGTGCTAGAGATACGGGGATGAACTATGGCTACACCTTC
few,-,TRBV7-9,12,TRBJ2-5,CASSFDSGTQYF,TGTGCCAGCAGCTTTGACAGTGGGACCCAGTACTTC
-,-,TRBV12-3/TRBV12-4,13,TRBJ2-2,CASGTRVTGELFF,TGTGCCAGCGGGACCAGGGTCACCGGGGAGCTGTTTTTT
-,-,TRBV7-6,14,TRBJ2-7,CASSLDRTLSEQYF,TGTGCCAGCAGCTTAGATCGGACCTTGTCCGAGCAGTACTTC
-,-,TRBV20-1,14,TRBJ1-2,CSARVDSPNYGYTF,TGCAGTGCTAGAGTAGACAGTCCTAACTATGGCTACACCTTC
many,-,TRBV5-1,13,TRBJ2-7,CASGDGALYEQYF,TGCGCCAGCGGAGACGGTGCCCTCTACGAGCAGTACTTC
-,TRBD1,TRBV4-1,17,TRBJ2-3,CASSHAREGGFRETQYF,TGCGCCAGCAGCCATGCCCGTGAAGGGGGCTTTCGAGAAACGCAGTATTTT
-,-,TRBV3-1,15,TRBJ2-7,CASSQALPHSYEQYF,TGTGCCAGCAGCCAAGCCCTCCCGCACTCCTACGAGCAGTACTTC
-,-,TRBV6-2/TRBV6-3,14,TRBJ1-1,CASSHTGGYTEAFF,TGTGCCAGCAGTCACACCGGGGGTTACACTGAAGCTTTCTTT
few,-,TRBV10-2,13,TRBJ2-7,CASSESGPYEQYF,TGCGCCAGCAGTGAGTCAGGGCCCTACGAGCAGTACTTC
many,-,TRBV3-1,14,TRBJ2-2,CASSQETFSGELFF,TGTGCCAGCAGCCAAGAAACCTTCTCCGGGGAGCTGTTTTTT
-,-,TRBV9,11,TRBJ2-5,CASSDQETQYF,TGTGCCAGCAGCGACCAAGAGACCCAGTACTTC
-,TRBD1,TRBV7-9,16,TRBJ2-3,CASSLATGQGVDTQYF,TGTGCCAGCAGCTTAGCGACGGGACAGGGGGTTGATACGCAGTATTTT
many,-,TRBV10-3,14,TRBJ2-3,CAIRPGLSTDTQYF,TGTGCCATCAGGCCGGGACTGAGCACAGATACGCAGTATTTT
few,-,TRBV29-1,11,TRBJ1-1,CGGRWNTEAFF,TGTGGGGGCAGGTGGAACACTGAAGCTTTCTTT
many,-,TRBV2,13,TRBJ1-3,CASSADSGNTIYF,TGTGCCAGCAGTGCCGACTCTGGAAACACCATATATTTT